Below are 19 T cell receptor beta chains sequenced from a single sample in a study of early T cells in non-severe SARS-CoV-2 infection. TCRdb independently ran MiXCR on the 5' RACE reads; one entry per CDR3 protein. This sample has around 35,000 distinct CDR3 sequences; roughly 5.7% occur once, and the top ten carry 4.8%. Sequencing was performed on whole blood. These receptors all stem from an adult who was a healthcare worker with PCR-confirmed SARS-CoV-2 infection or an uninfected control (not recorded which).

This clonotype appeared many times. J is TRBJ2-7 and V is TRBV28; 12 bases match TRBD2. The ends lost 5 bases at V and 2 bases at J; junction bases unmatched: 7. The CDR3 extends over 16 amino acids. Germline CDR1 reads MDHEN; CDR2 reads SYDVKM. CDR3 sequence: CASSIYLAGGAYEQYF. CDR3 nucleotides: TGTGCCAGCAGTATCTACCTAGCGGGGGGGGCCTACGAGCAGTACTTC.

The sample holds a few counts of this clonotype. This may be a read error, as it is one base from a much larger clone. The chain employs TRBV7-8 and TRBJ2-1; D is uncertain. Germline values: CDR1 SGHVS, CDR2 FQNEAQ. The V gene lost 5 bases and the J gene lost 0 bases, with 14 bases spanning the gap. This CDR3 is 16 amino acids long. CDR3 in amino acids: CASSGASGDSYNEQFF. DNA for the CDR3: TGTGCCAGCAGCGGCGCCTCCGGTGACTCCTACAATGAGCAGTTCTTC.

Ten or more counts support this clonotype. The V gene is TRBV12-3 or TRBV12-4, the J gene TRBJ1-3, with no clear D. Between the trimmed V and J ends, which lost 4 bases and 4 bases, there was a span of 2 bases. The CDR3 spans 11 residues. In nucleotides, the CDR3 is TGTGCCAGCAGTTCCGGAAACACCATATATTTT. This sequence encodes CASSSGNTIYF.

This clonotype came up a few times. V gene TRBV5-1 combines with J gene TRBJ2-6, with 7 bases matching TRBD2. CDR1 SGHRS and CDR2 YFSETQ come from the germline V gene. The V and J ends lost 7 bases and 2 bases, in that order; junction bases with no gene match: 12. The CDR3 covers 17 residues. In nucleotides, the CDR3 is TGCGCCAGCGCCTTAGCGGCGGGAGTGACTGGGGCCAACGTCCTGACTTTC. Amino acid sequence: CASALAAGVTGANVLTF. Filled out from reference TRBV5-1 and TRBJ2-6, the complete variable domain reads KAGVTQTPRYLIKTRGQQVTLSCSPISGHRSVSWYQQTPGQGLQFLFEYFSETQRNKGNFPGRFSGRQFSNSRSEMNVSTLELGDSALYLCASALAAGVTGANVLTFGAGSRLTVL.

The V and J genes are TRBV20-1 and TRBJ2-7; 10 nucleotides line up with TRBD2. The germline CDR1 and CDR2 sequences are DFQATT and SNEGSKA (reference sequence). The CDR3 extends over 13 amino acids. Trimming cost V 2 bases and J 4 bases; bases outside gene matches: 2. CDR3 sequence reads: CSARSLAGYEQYF. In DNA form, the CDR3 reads TGCAGTGCTAGATCACTAGCGGGGTACGAGCAGTACTTC.

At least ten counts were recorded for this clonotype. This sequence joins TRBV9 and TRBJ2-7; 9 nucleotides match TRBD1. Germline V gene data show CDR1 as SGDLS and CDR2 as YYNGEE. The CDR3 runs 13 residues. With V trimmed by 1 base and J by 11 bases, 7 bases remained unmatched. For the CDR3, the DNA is TGTGCCAGCAGCGTAAAAGACCGGGACAGGGAGTACTTC. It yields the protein CASSVKDRDREYF.

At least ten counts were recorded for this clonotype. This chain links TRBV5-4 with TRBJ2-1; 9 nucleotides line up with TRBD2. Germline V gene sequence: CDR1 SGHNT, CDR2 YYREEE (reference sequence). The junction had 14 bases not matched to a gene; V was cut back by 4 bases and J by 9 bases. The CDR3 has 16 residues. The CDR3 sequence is CASSLGRVAGAGEQFF. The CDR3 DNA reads TGTGCCAGCAGCCTGGGGAGAGTAGCGGGAGCTGGTGAGCAGTTCTTC.

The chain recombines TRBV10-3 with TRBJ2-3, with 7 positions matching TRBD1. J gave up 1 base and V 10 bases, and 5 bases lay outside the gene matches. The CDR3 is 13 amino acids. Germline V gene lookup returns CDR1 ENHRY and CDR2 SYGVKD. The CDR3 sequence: CATGGQGTDTQYF. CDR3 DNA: TGTGCCACCGGAGGACAGGGCACAGATACGCAGTATTTT.

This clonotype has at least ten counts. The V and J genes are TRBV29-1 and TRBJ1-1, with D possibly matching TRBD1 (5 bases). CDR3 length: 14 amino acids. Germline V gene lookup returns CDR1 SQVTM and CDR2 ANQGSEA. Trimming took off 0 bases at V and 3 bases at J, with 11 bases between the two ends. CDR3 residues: CSVEDWSRDTEAFF. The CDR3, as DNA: TGCAGCGTTGAAGATTGGTCCAGGGACACTGAAGCTTTCTTT.

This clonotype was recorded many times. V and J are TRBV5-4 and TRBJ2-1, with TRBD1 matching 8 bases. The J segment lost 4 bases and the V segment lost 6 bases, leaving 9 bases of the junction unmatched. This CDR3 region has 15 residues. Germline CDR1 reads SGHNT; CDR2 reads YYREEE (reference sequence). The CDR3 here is CASTVDRDTYNEQFF. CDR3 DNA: TGTGCCAGCACCGTGGACAGGGACACATACAATGAGCAGTTCTTC.

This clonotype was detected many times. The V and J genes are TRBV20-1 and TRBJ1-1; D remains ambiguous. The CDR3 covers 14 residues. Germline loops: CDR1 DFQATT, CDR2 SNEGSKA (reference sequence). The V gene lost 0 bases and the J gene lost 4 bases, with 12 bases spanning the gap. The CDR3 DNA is TGCAGTGCTAGAGAACCGGGCCCTGGCACTGAAGCTTTCTTT. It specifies CSAREPGPGTEAFF.

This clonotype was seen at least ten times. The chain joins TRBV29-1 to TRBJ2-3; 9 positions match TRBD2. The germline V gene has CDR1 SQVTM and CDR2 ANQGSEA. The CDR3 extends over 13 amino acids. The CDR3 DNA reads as TGCGGAGTACCGGGACTAGCATCAGATACGCAGTATTTT. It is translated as CGVPGLASDTQYF.

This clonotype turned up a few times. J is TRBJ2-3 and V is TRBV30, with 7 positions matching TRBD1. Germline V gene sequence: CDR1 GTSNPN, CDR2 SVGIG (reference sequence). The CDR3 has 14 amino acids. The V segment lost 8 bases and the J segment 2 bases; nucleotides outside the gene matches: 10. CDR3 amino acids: CATGTEIPTDTQYF. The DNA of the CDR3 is TGTGCCACCGGGACAGAAATCCCCACAGATACGCAGTATTTT.

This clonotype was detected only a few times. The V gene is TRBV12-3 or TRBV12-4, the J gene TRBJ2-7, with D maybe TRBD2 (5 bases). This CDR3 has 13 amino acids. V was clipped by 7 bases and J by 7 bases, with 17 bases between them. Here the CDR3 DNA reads TGTGCCAGCACCCCGGACTCCGGGTGGGAGCAGTACTTC. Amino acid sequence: CASTPDSGWEQYF.

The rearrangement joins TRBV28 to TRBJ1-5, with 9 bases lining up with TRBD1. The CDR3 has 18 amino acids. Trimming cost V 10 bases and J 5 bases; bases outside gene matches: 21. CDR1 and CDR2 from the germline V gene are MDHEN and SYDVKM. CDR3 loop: CATASAGTGNFGDQPQHF. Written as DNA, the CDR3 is TGTGCCACCGCCTCTGCCGGGACAGGGAATTTTGGTGATCAGCCCCAGCATTTT.

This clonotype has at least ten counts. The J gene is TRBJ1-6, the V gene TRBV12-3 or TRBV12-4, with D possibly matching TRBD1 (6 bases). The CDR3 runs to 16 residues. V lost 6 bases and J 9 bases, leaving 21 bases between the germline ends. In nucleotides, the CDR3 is TGTGCCAGCAGCTCCCTGCGTCGGGGGCGAAGTTCACCCCTCCACTTT. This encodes CASSSLRRGRSSPLHF.

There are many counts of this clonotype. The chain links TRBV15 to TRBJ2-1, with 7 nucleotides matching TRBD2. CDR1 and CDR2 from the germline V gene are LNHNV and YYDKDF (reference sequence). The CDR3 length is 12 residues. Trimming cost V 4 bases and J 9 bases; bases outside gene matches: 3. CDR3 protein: CATSTPGGEQFF. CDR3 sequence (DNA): TGTGCCACCAGCACCCCGGGGGGTGAGCAGTTCTTC.

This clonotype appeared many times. The CDR3 loop reads CASSPESGANVLTF. The DNA of the CDR3 is TGTGCCAGCAGCCCTGAGTCTGGGGCCAACGTCCTGACTTTC. This chain links TRBV3-1 with TRBJ2-6; D call uncertain. The V end was cut by 4 bases, the J end by 1 base, with 5 bases between. Germline assignment: CDR1 LGHDT and CDR2 YNNKEL (reference sequence). This CDR3 region has 14 residues.

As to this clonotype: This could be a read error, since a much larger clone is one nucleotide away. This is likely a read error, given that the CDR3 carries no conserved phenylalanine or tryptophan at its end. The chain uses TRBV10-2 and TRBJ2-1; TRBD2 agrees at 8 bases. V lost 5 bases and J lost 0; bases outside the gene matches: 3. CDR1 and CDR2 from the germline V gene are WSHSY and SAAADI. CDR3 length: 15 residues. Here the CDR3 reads CASSQAGVSYNEQFS. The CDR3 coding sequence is TGCGCCAGCAGTCAAGCGGGGGTCTCCTACAATGAGCAGTTCTCC.